This T cell receptor beta chain was identified in a study of blood T cell repertoires in COVID-19. CDR1 and CDR2 from the germline V gene are SGHDT and YYEEEE. This CDR3 contains 17 residues. Trimming removed 4 bases from V and 7 bases from J; junction bases left unmatched: 16. Profiled with immunoSEQ multiplex PCR; TCRdb holds only in-frame clones, not every one. The top ten clones hold around 20% of a sample with 150,000 to 200,000 clones, roughly four fifths of them seen once. J is TRBJ1-5 and V is TRBV5-6, with TRBD1 matching 8 bases. Sequencing was done on a sample of peripheral blood. The sequence was obtained from a woman older than 75 with acute or convalescent COVID-19. Here the CDR3 DNA reads TGTGCCAGCAGCCGAAGGACAGGGCTAAGCGTTGGCCAGCCCCAGCATTTT. It specifies CASSRRTGLSVGQPQHF.